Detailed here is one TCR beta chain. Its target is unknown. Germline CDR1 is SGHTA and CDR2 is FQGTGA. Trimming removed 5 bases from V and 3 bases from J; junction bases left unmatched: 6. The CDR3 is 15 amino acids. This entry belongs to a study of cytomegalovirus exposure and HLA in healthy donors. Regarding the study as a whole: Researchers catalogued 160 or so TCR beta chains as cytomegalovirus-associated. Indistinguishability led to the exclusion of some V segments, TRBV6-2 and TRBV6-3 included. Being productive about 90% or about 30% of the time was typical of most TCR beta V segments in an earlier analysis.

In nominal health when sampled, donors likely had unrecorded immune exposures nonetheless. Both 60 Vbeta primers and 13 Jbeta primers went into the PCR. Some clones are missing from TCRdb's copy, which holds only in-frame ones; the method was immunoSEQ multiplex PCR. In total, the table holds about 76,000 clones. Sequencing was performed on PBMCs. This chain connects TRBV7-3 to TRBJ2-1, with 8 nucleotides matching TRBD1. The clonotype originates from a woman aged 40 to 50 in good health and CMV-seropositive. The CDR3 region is CASSEAGQDYNEQFF. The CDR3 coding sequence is TGTGCCAGCAGCGAGGCGGGACAGGACTACAATGAGCAGTTCTTC.